This TCR beta chain stems from a study of shared clonotypes between healthy human individuals. On this clone itself: Its antigen remains unidentified.

The CDR3 consists of 14 residues. Germline V lookup: CDR1 PRHDT, CDR2 FYEKMQ (reference sequence). V trimming: 5 bases; J trimming: 3 bases; junction bases outside the gene matches: 3. Findings and limits, study-wide: Lower generation probabilities were found for non-shared clonotypes than for those shared by all four donors.

Naive-designated CD8 cells lacked CD45RO, were positively enriched for CCR7, and omitted terminally differentiated effector memory CD45RA+ cells. Profiled with immunoSEQ multiplex PCR; TCRdb holds only in-frame clones, not every one. Of roughly 2,000,000 clones detected, roughly 93% appear once; the ten largest clones hold about 1.7%. The V gene is TRBV13, the J gene TRBJ2-5, with 10 positions matching TRBD1. This sequence was found in a man between 18 and 35 years old in good health. Some clones in this sample may be carry-over from other donors' samples. Input material: naive CD8+ T cells from PBMCs. CDR3 amino acids: CASSLGTGEETQYF. DNA for the CDR3: TGTGCCAGCAGCCTCGGGACAGGGGAAGAGACCCAGTACTTC. Full variable domain (missing parts from reference TRBV13 and TRBJ2-5): AAGVIQSPRHLIKEKRETATLKCYPIPRHDTVYWYQQGPGQDPQFLISFYEKMQSDKGSIPDRFSAQQFSDYHSELNMSSLELGDSALYFCASSLGTGEETQYFGPGTRLLVL.